These T cell receptor beta chains were read from a single sample in a study of shared clonotypes between healthy human individuals. Clones were read by immunoSEQ multiplex PCR, and TCRdb kept only the in-frame ones, dropping some. The table lists 950,000 to 1,300,000 clones, approximately 76% of them singletons, with about 1.5% in the top ten. The sequenced sample consisted of memory CD4+ T cells sorted from blood. The receptors here all came from a man between 18 and 29 years old in good health. Both conserved end residues are part of each CDR3. Fields, in order: V gene, J gene, CDR3 length, CDR3 protein.

TRBV15,TRBJ2-5,15,CATSRGGGYQETQYF
TRBV4-2,TRBJ1-1,14,CASSRSGGLSEAFF
TRBV28,TRBJ1-5,14,CASSFRGANQPQHF
TRBV12-5,TRBJ1-1,15,CASGLVLPGYTEAFF
TRBV5-4,TRBJ2-7,14,CASSSAGGLYEQYF
TRBV29-1,TRBJ2-2,13,CSVSRGLSGELFF
TRBV28,TRBJ2-7,11,CASSSPYEQYF
TRBV7-9,TRBJ2-5,15,CASSHGTSGRATQYF
TRBV6-1,TRBJ1-3,15,CASKRDRDSGNTIYF
TRBV7-8,TRBJ2-2,15,CASSSGTGISGELFF
TRBV19,TRBJ2-4,13,CASSILKENIQYF
TRBV18,TRBJ2-7,13,CASSPPVGYEQYF
TRBV5-4,TRBJ2-3,17,CASSLGGTSGSIDTQYF
TRBV18,TRBJ2-5,15,CASSPGQGGQETQYF
TRBV6-5,TRBJ1-2,11,CATGTGYGYTF
TRBV13,TRBJ2-2,14,CASSLRDSTGELFF
TRBV5-1,TRBJ2-1,17,CASSHPGTGKGAHEQFF
TRBV27,TRBJ1-1,15,CASSFDRVGNTEAFF
TRBV7-7,TRBJ2-5,16,CASSLGGGAQGETQYF
TRBV10-3,TRBJ1-2,15,CAISEEQERPYGYTF
TRBV7-8,TRBJ2-3,12,CASSPSLDTQYF
TRBV11-2,TRBJ1-5,15,CASSVQGASNQPQHF
TRBV7-6,TRBJ2-5,15,CASSLGGGRQETQYF
TRBV2,TRBJ1-4,14,CASSVQGSGEKLFF
TRBV21-1,TRBJ1-2,15,CASSKALCDCYGYTF
TRBV10-1,TRBJ2-2,15,CASRGDSENTGELFF
TRBV9,TRBJ2-5,16,CASSVASGGYQETQYF
TRBV5-7,TRBJ1-3,14,CASSFDRSGNTIYF
TRBV19,TRBJ2-4,15,CASSIPRAAKNIQYF
TRBV2,TRBJ2-3,16,CASRDWTGLSTDTQYF
TRBV7-2,TRBJ2-3,15,CASSLWSSFTDTQYF
TRBV5-6,TRBJ2-3,16,CASSLVPGGLKDTQYF
TRBV5-1,TRBJ2-3,17,CASSLAGTMAGTDTQYF
TRBV28,TRBJ1-4,14,CASSSGQGIEKLFF
TRBV5-1,TRBJ2-3,13,CASSLVGRDTQYF
TRBV19,TRBJ2-6,17,CASSYRDRGLGANVLTF
TRBV18,TRBJ1-1,15,CASSPRQGDVAEAFF
TRBV28,TRBJ1-1,15,CASSLLDRDRGEAFF
TRBV30,TRBJ1-5,13,CAWAAGGYQPQHF
TRBV9,TRBJ1-3,17,CASSLGGGFLSGNTIYF
TRBV9,TRBJ1-3,17,CASSARGTGETRNTIYF
TRBV2,TRBJ1-1,13,CASSPGMNTEAFF
TRBV5-4,TRBJ2-2,13,CASAPKSTGELFF
TRBV11-2,TRBJ2-7,15,CASSSSKGQLHEQYF
TRBV30,TRBJ2-5,14,CAWNPQGIQETQYF
TRBV7-3,TRBJ2-3,16,CASSLSATSGADTQYF
TRBV2,TRBJ2-5,14,CASSGGLLAETQYF
TRBV28,TRBJ1-5,13,CASSSNRGQPQHF
TRBV5-1,TRBJ2-2,15,CASSFRQGVTGELFF
TRBV28,TRBJ2-7,14,CASSLVQGAGEQYF
TRBV7-2,TRBJ1-5,13,CASSPDGNQPQHF
TRBV6-1,TRBJ1-5,14,CASRPDRFNQPQHF